Below, 25 T cell receptor beta chains from the same sample are listed, as sequenced in a study of cytomegalovirus exposure and HLA in healthy donors. 13 Jbeta primers and 60 Vbeta primers were used for the PCR. Produced via immunoSEQ multiplex PCR; TCRdb's table is partial and in-frame only. The table lists hundreds of thousands of clones, over 60% of them singletons. The sequencing sample was made of PBMCs. All receptors derive from a young man in good health and CMV-seronegative.

This clone was counted only a few times. This CDR3 reads CASSPGLAGNEQFF. The CDR3 DNA sequence: TGTGCCAGCAGCCCGGGACTAGCGGGAAATGAGCAGTTCTTC. This chain joins TRBV5-4 and TRBJ2-1; 13 nucleotides agree with TRBD2. CDR1 and CDR2 from the germline V gene are SGHNT and YYREEE (reference sequence). There are 14 residues in the CDR3. Trimming cost V 4 bases and J 7 bases; bases outside gene matches: 2.

There are a few counts of this clone. The chain couples TRBV5-1 to TRBJ1-2, with a possible D match to TRBD1 (6 bases). Germline CDR1 and CDR2: SGHRS and YFSETQ. The CDR3 is made up of 18 amino acids. V shed 0 bases and J shed 4 bases, with 22 bases lying between them. The chain's CDR3 is CASSLDAGAHQDSYGYTF. CDR3 in DNA: TGCGCCAGCAGCTTGGACGCAGGGGCCCATCAGGACTCCTATGGCTACACCTTC.

This chain uses TRBV29-1 with TRBJ1-2; TRBD1 agrees at 8 bases. The length of the CDR3 is 12 residues. V gave up 6 bases and J gave up 8 bases; unmatched junction bases: 8. Germline values: CDR1 SQVTM, CDR2 ANQGSEA. CDR3 bases: TGCAGCGTCTCCGGACAGGGCGGGGGCTACACCTTC. Protein: CSVSGQGGGYTF. Full variable domain (rest looked up from reference TRBV29-1 and TRBJ1-2): SAVISQKPSRDICQRGTSLTIQCQVDSQVTMMFWYRQQPGQSLTLIATANQGSEATYESGFVIDKFPISRPNLTFSTLTVSNMSPEDSSIYLCSVSGQGGGYTFGSGTRLTVV.

The chain joins TRBV5-1 to TRBJ2-2; 8 bases align to TRBD2. Germline CDR1 reads SGHRS; CDR2 reads YFSETQ. Trimming cost V 5 bases and J 7 bases; bases outside gene matches: 10. This CDR3 has 15 residues. CDR3 nucleotide sequence: TGCGCCAGCAGGGAGCGGGAGAGGATGGACGGGGAGCTGTTTTTT. Protein sequence: CASRERERMDGELFF. The whole variable domain, remainder taken from reference TRBV5-1 and TRBJ2-2, is KAGVTQTPRYLIKTRGQQVTLSCSPISGHRSVSWYQQTPGQGLQFLFEYFSETQRNKGNFPGRFSGRQFSNSRSEMNVSTLELGDSALYLCASRERERMDGELFFGEGSRLTVL.

The V and J genes are TRBV18 and TRBJ1-2; no clear D gene. Germline CDR1 reads KGHSH; CDR2 reads LQKENI. This CDR3 is 14 amino acids long. Trimming cost V 3 bases and J 4 bases, with 12 bases left between them. CDR3 nucleotides: TGTGCCAGCTCACCCGCGGAGGAGATCTATGGCTACACCTTC. Translated, it gives CASSPAEEIYGYTF. Variable domain in full (rest from reference TRBV18 and TRBJ1-2): NAGVMQNPRHLVRRRGQEARLRCSPMKGHSHVYWYRQLPEEGLKFMVYLQKENIIDESGMPKERFSAEFPKEGPSILRIQQVVRGDSAAYFCASSPAEEIYGYTFGSGTRLTVV.

CDR3 nucleotide sequence: TGCGCCAGCAGCTTTCAGGGAAACGGGGAGCTGTTTTTT. As protein: CASSFQGNGELFF. The gene calls are TRBV5-1 and TRBJ2-2, with D maybe TRBD1 (5 bases). This CDR3 is 13 amino acids long. V lost 2 bases to trimming and J lost 7 bases, with 9 bases between them. Germline-derived CDR1 and CDR2 are SGHRS and YFSETQ.

The rearrangement links TRBV6-1 to TRBJ1-2; TRBD1 aligns across 9 bases. CDR3 length: 14 amino acids. Trimming removed 6 bases from V and 3 bases from J; junction bases left unmatched: 5. Per the germline V gene, CDR1 is MNHNS and CDR2 is SASEGT. CDR3 coding DNA: TGTGCCAGCAGATTCCGGGACAGGGACTATGGCTACACCTTC. Translated, it gives CASRFRDRDYGYTF.

The chain combines TRBV5-4 with TRBJ1-1; D ambiguous. The V gene's germline CDR1 is SGHNT and CDR2 YYREEE (reference sequence). V gave up 0 bases and J gave up 8 bases, with 11 bases separating them. The CDR3 is made up of 13 amino acids. CDR3 in DNA: TGTGCCAGCAGCTTGGACGGGTATTTAGAAGCTTTCTTT. It translates to CASSLDGYLEAFF.

A remark on this clone: This sample also contains other DNA sequences that code for the same CDR3. CDR3: CASSPGQGTEAFF. CDR3 bases: TGTGCCAGTAGCCCCGGACAGGGCACTGAAGCTTTCTTT. This rearrangement joins TRBV28 to TRBJ1-1; TRBD1 aligns across 8 bases. Looked up from germline, CDR1 is MDHEN and CDR2 is SYDVKM. The CDR3 runs to 13 residues. V lost 9 bases, J lost 4 bases, and 7 bases stayed unmatched. Full variable domain (missing parts from reference TRBV28 and TRBJ1-1): DVKVTQSSRYLVKRTGEKVFLECVQDMDHENMFWYRQDPGLGLRLIYFSYDVKMKEKGDIPEGYSVSREKKERFSLILESASTNQTSMYLCASSPGQGTEAFFGQGTRLTVV.

CDR3 in DNA: TGCGCCAGCAGCCAAGAAGCAGGGTACGGCACAGATACGCAGTATTTT. Encoded protein: CASSQEAGYGTDTQYF. This chain uses TRBV4-1 with TRBJ2-3, with a possible D match to TRBD1 (5 bases). The CDR3 loop spans 16 amino acids. Germline CDR1 MGHRA, CDR2 YSYEKL. Trimming took off 0 bases at V and 1 base at J, with 11 bases between the two ends.

For the CDR3, the DNA is TGCAGCGCAGCCCGGGACAGGGGGAGCGAGCAGTTCTTC. Translation gives CSAARDRGSEQFF. The chain employs TRBV29-1 and TRBJ2-1; 11 bases agree with TRBD1. CDR3 size: 13 residues. The V gene end was trimmed by 7 bases and the J gene end by 10 bases; junction bases not matched to a gene: 9. The V gene's germline CDR1 is SQVTM and CDR2 ANQGSEA.

The V call is TRBV6-1, the J call TRBJ2-5, with a tentative D call TRBD2 (5 bases). The germline V gene has CDR1 MNHNS and CDR2 SASEGT. There are 13 residues in the CDR3. V dropped 5 bases and J dropped 4 bases, with 11 bases sitting between them. The CDR3 is CASSRTRIETQYF. The CDR3 DNA is TGTGCCAGCAGTCGAACTAGAATAGAGACCCAGTACTTC.

The CDR3 sequence is CASSLYGRDVDEQYF. Here the CDR3 DNA reads TGTGCCAGCAGCCTATATGGGCGGGATGTTGACGAGCAGTACTTC. The chain links TRBV11-2 to TRBJ2-7; tentatively, D is TRBD2 (6 bases). Looked up from germline, CDR1 is SGHAT and CDR2 is FQNNGV. V lost 5 bases, J lost 5 bases, and 19 bases lay in between. This CDR3 comprises 15 residues.

CDR3 protein: CASSLGSGLNTEAFF. CDR3 coding DNA: TGTGCCAGCAGCTTGGGATCAGGGCTGAACACTGAAGCTTTCTTT. The gene calls are TRBV5-5 and TRBJ1-1; a possible D gene is TRBD1 (5 bases). Per germline, CDR1 SGHKS and CDR2 YYEKEE (reference sequence). V shed 0 bases and J shed 0 bases, with 9 bases lying between them. The CDR3 has 15 amino acids.

This clone appeared a single time. J is TRBJ1-1 and V is TRBV5-1; 9 nucleotides align to TRBD1. Looked up from germline, CDR1 is SGHRS and CDR2 is YFSETQ. The CDR3 has 15 residues. Unmatched junction bases numbered 9, after V lost 4 bases and J lost 5 bases. This chain's CDR3 is CASSPRTGVETEAFF. The DNA for the CDR3 is TGCGCCAGCAGCCCGAGGACAGGGGTGGAGACTGAAGCTTTCTTT.

The chain joins TRBV28 to TRBJ1-4, with D unresolved. The germline CDR1 and CDR2 sequences are MDHEN and SYDVKM. CDR3 size: 15 residues. Trimming took off 8 bases at V and 8 bases at J, with 21 bases between the two ends. CDR3 in amino acids: CASGGPDSLGEKLFF. DNA for the CDR3: TGTGCCAGCGGTGGACCGGACTCCCTTGGGGAAAAACTGTTTTTT.

The table lists this clone with a count of one. The chain couples TRBV2 to TRBJ2-3, with 8 nucleotides matching TRBD1. This CDR3 comprises 16 residues. Trimming cost V 6 bases and J 4 bases; bases outside gene matches: 12. The germline gives CDR1 SNHLY, CDR2 FYNNEI. CDR3 protein: CASSGLDREGADTQYF. CDR3 in DNA: TGTGCCAGCAGCGGATTGGACAGGGAAGGTGCAGATACGCAGTATTTT.

The chain is built from TRBV7-6 and TRBJ2-1; no reliable D call. CDR1 is SGHVS and CDR2 is FNYEAQ in the germline V gene. CDR3 length: 11 amino acids. The V gene lost 1 base and the J gene lost 9 bases, with 4 bases spanning the gap. CDR3 in DNA: TGTGCCAGCAGCTTAGGCGGTGAGCAGTTCTTC. This codes for CASSLGGEQFF.

The chain has TRBV19 and TRBJ1-2, with D perhaps matching TRBD1 (6 bases). This CDR3 region has 14 residues. Deletions cut 7 bases from V and 5 bases from J, with 17 bases between. CDR1 and CDR2 from the germline V gene are LNHDA and SQIVND (reference sequence). The CDR3 loop reads CASNNRARWYGYTF. CDR3 nucleotide sequence: TGTGCCAGTAACAACAGGGCCAGGTGGTATGGCTACACCTTC.

This clone occurred a few times. The CDR3 nucleotides are TGTGCCAGTAGTCCTGGACAGGGGGCTTTCAATCAGCCCCAGCATTTT. This encodes CASSPGQGAFNQPQHF. This sequence joins TRBV19 and TRBJ1-5; TRBD1 matches 11 bases. The V gene's germline CDR1 is LNHDA and CDR2 SQIVND (reference sequence). The V segment lost 5 bases and the J segment 3 bases; nucleotides outside the gene matches: 6. The CDR3 runs to 16 residues.

A single count supports this clone. The junction does not match germline at one end; this may be a read error. This chain uses TRBV7-8 with TRBJ2-1, with 7 nucleotides matching TRBD1. Per germline, CDR1 SGHVS and CDR2 FQNEAQ. This CDR3 has 13 amino acids. DNA for the CDR3: TGTGCCAGCAGCTCAACGGACAGGCCTGAGCGGTTCTTC. Amino acid sequence: CASSSTDRPERFF.

The CDR3 loop is CASSERGWEQYF. In nucleotides, the CDR3 is TGTGCCAGCAGTGAACGGGGTTGGGAGCAGTACTTC. This sequence joins TRBV2 and TRBJ2-7, with D possibly being TRBD2 (5 bases). Germline lookup yields CDR1 SNHLY and CDR2 FYNNEI. This CDR3 has 12 residues. Trimming took 2 bases from V and 7 from J, leaving 9 bases between them.

V usage is TRBV28 and J usage is TRBJ1-2; possible D gene TRBD1, 5 bases. Germline CDR1 and CDR2: MDHEN and SYDVKM. This CDR3 comprises 12 residues. Deletions cut 5 bases from V and 4 bases from J, with 8 bases between. Here the CDR3 reads CASSPQGYGYTF. CDR3 sequence (DNA): TGTGCCAGCAGTCCCCAGGGCTATGGCTACACCTTC.

This clone was counted only a few times. CDR3 nucleotide sequence: TGCACCAGCAGCCACGTCCCTAGGTGGCGGGAGTGCTCCTACGAGCAGTACTTC. It encodes CTSSHVPRWRECSYEQYF. The V and J genes are TRBV1 and TRBJ2-7; TRBD2, the table's D call, was not compared with the DNA. TRBV1 is termed a pseudogene. The CDR3 loop spans 18 amino acids.

The CDR3 spells CASSLQGDGVTEAFF. The CDR3 region has the DNA TGTGCCAGCAGTTTACAGGGGGACGGCGTCACTGAAGCTTTCTTT. The V call is TRBV27, the J call TRBJ1-1; 7 positions match TRBD1. Germline CDR1 and CDR2: MNHEY and SMNVEV (reference sequence). The CDR3 contains 15 residues. The trim removed 2 bases at V and 4 bases at J, leaving 7 bases unmatched.